The next 18 T cell receptor beta chains were all read from a single sample in a study of blood T cell repertoires in COVID-19. TCRdb's table, derived via immunoSEQ multiplex PCR, lists solely in-frame clones and lacks some. Of approximately 200,000 clones listed, roughly 80% are singletons. Input material: peripheral blood. Receptors were obtained from a woman between 45 and 60 years old with acute or convalescent COVID-19.

The CDR3 region has the DNA TGTGCCACCAGCAGAGATCTAGCGGGCCATTACAATGAGCAGTTCTTC. Amino acid sequence: CATSRDLAGHYNEQFF. The chain combines TRBV15 with TRBJ2-1; 8 nucleotides align to TRBD2. CDR1 and CDR2 from the germline V gene are LNHNV and YYDKDF (reference sequence). This CDR3 spans 16 amino acids. Trimming cost V 0 bases and J 4 bases; bases outside gene matches: 5.

The gene calls are TRBV19 and TRBJ2-2; TRBD2 agrees at 10 bases. Germline assignment: CDR1 LNHDA and CDR2 SQIVND (reference sequence). V was pared by 9 bases and J by 6 bases, with 10 bases of the junction left unmatched. This CDR3 is 15 amino acids long. The CDR3 reads CASQLASGSAGELFF. The DNA for the CDR3 is TGTGCCAGCCAGTTGGCTAGCGGGAGCGCCGGGGAGCTGTTTTTT.

This chain joins TRBV15 and TRBJ2-6; D is possibly TRBD1 (5 bases). Trimming pared 9 bases from V and 2 bases from J, leaving 8 bases between. This CDR3 comprises 13 residues. Germline CDR1 reads LNHNV; CDR2 reads YYDKDF (reference sequence). CDR3 residues: CATIRAGANVLTF. The CDR3 bases are TGTGCCACAATCAGGGCTGGGGCCAACGTCCTGACTTTC. Based on the CDR3 plus reference TRBV15 and TRBJ2-6, the full variable domain is DAMVIQNPRYQVTQFGKPVTLSCSQTLNHNVMYWYQQKSSQAPKLLFHYYDKDFNNEADTPDNFQSRRPNTSFCFLDIRSPGLGDTAMYLCATIRAGANVLTFGAGSRLTVL.

The chain carries TRBV5-8 and TRBJ2-3; the D gene is possibly TRBD2 (5 bases). The CDR3 extends over 15 amino acids. Germline-derived CDR1 and CDR2 are SGHTS and YDEGEE. The ends were cut back, 4 bases at V and 4 bases at J, with 16 bases in the middle. The CDR3 DNA follows: TGTGCCAGCAGCCCTTTACTAGTAATGTCAGATACGCAGTATTTT. Translated: CASSPLLVMSDTQYF.

The J gene is TRBJ2-7, the V gene TRBV28; TRBD2 aligns across 7 bases. This CDR3 is 17 amino acids long. Germline V gives CDR1 MDHEN, CDR2 SYDVKM. V was pared by 5 bases and J by 4 bases, with 17 bases of the junction left unmatched. The CDR3 DNA is TGTGCCAGCAGTCTCCGTGAACCGGGACTACGAAATTACGAGCAGTACTTC. Protein: CASSLREPGLRNYEQYF.

Only one count was recorded for this clone. J is TRBJ2-1 and V is TRBV24-1, with 7 nucleotides matching TRBD1. From germline, CDR1 is KGHDR and CDR2 SFDVKD. The CDR3 spans 15 residues. V shed 4 bases and J 4 bases; nucleotides not matched to a gene: 6. The CDR3 reads CATSESGTVYNEQFF. As DNA, the CDR3 is TGTGCCACCAGTGAATCCGGGACAGTATACAATGAGCAGTTCTTC.

The chain carries TRBV7-9 and TRBJ1-3; perhaps TRBD1 as D (6 bases). Germline V gene data show CDR1 as SEHNR and CDR2 as FQNEAQ (reference sequence). V dropped 1 base and J dropped 8 bases, with 9 bases sitting between them. This CDR3 has 13 amino acids. CDR3 residues: CASSLDRVDTIYF. The CDR3 coding sequence is TGTGCCAGCAGCTTAGACAGGGTGGACACCATATATTTT. Full variable domain (rest looked up from reference TRBV7-9 and TRBJ1-3): DTGVSQNPRHKITKRGQNVTFRCDPISEHNRLYWYRQTLGQGPEFLTYFQNEAQLEKSRLLSDRFSAERPKGSFSTLEIQRTEQGDSAMYLCASSLDRVDTIYFGEGSWLTVV.

Of note for this clone: Other DNA sequences of this sample code for an identical CDR3. The chain couples TRBV5-6 to TRBJ2-5, with D perhaps matching TRBD2 (5 bases). The CDR3 contains 14 residues. The germline gives CDR1 SGHDT, CDR2 YYEEEE. Deletions cut 0 bases from V and 2 bases from J, with 8 bases between. CDR3 bases: TGTGCCAGCAGCTTGGGTCTAGCACAAGAGACCCAGTACTTC. Protein sequence: CASSLGLAQETQYF.

The chain couples TRBV27 to TRBJ1-1, with 7 bases matching TRBD1. The CDR3 covers 12 residues. Germline V lookup: CDR1 MNHEY, CDR2 SMNVEV (reference sequence). The J segment lost 4 bases and the V segment lost 5 bases, leaving 1 base of the junction unmatched. The CDR3 is CASSRDSTEAFF. CDR3 in DNA: TGTGCCAGCAGTAGGGACAGCACTGAAGCTTTCTTT.

CDR3 bases: TGTGCCAGCAGTTTTCAGGGTTGGGCAACTAATGAAAAACTGTTTTTT. It specifies CASSFQGWATNEKLFF. V and J are TRBV28 and TRBJ1-4; D is perhaps TRBD1 (5 bases). The CDR3 spans 16 residues. The V gene lost 3 bases and the J gene lost 0 bases, with 11 bases spanning the gap. Germline CDR1 MDHEN, CDR2 SYDVKM. The full variable domain, with the rest looked up from reference TRBV28 and TRBJ1-4, is DVKVTQSSRYLVKRTGEKVFLECVQDMDHENMFWYRQDPGLGLRLIYFSYDVKMKEKGDIPEGYSVSREKKERFSLILESASTNQTSMYLCASSFQGWATNEKLFFGSGTQLSVL.

This sequence joins TRBV29-1 and TRBJ2-2; tentative D call: TRBD2 (6 bases). The CDR3 extends over 11 amino acids. The V end lost 8 bases, the J end lost 7 bases, and 11 bases lay between the germline ends. In germline, CDR1 is SQVTM, CDR2 ANQGSEA. The CDR3 here is CSILSGGELFF. Here the CDR3 DNA reads TGCAGCATTCTTAGCGGCGGGGAGCTGTTTTTT.

This clone was seen a few times. The chain combines TRBV3-1 (or the pseudogene TRBV3-2) with TRBJ2-1; TRBD2 might be the D (5 bases). The V gene's germline CDR1 is LGHDT and CDR2 YNNKEL (reference sequence). The CDR3 totals 14 residues. V was shortened by 1 base and J by 9 bases, with 13 bases between the two germline ends. CDR3 nucleotide sequence: TGTGCCAGCAGCCAAGGGCGTCTAGCAAGTGAGCAGTTCTTC. This codes for CASSQGRLASEQFF.

The chain uses TRBV7-2 and TRBJ1-6; tentatively, D is TRBD1 (5 bases). The CDR3 has 14 amino acids. From germline, CDR1 is SGHTA and CDR2 FQGNSA. V dropped 5 bases and J dropped 7 bases, with 12 bases sitting between them. The CDR3 region has the DNA TGTGCCAGCAGCAAGGGACTGCAAAATTCACCCCTCCACTTT. Its protein product is CASSKGLQNSPLHF. Combining the CDR3 with reference TRBV7-2 and TRBJ1-6 gives the whole variable domain GAGVSQSPSNKVTEKGKDVELRCDPISGHTALYWYRQSLGQGLEFLIYFQGNSAPDKSGLPSDRFSAERTGGSVSTLTIQRTQQEDSAVYLCASSKGLQNSPLHFGNGTRLTVT.

The chain has TRBV2 and TRBJ1-1; D is undetermined. V lost 9 bases, J lost 8 bases, and 10 bases lay in between. The CDR3 loop spans 10 amino acids. CDR1 SNHLY and CDR2 FYNNEI come from the germline V gene. CDR3: CAREGREAFF. The CDR3 DNA follows: TGTGCCAGGGAGGGCAGGGAAGCTTTCTTT. Supplemented by reference TRBV2 and TRBJ1-1, the full variable domain reads EPEVTQTPSHQVTQMGQEVILRCVPISNHLYFYWYRQILGQKVEFLVSFYNNEISEKSEIFDDQFSVERPDGSNFTLKIRSTKLEDSAMYFCAREGREAFFGQGTRLTVV.

V gene TRBV20-1 combines with J gene TRBJ2-7; D gene ambiguous. This CDR3 spans 11 amino acids. The V gene's germline CDR1 is DFQATT and CDR2 SNEGSKA (reference sequence). V gave up 3 bases and J gave up 3 bases, with 6 bases separating them. The CDR3 DNA follows: TGCAGTGCTAGGCACAGCTACGAGCAGTACTTC. Amino acids: CSARHSYEQYF.

V is TRBV28 and J is TRBJ1-5; no clear D gene. Germline V gene data show CDR1 as MDHEN and CDR2 as SYDVKM. The CDR3 runs 14 residues. The V gene lost 5 bases and the J gene lost 4 bases, with 12 bases spanning the gap. The CDR3 loop is CASSPQRKNQPQHF. For the CDR3, the DNA is TGTGCCAGCAGTCCCCAGAGGAAAAATCAGCCCCAGCATTTT. The variable domain in full, completed from reference TRBV28 and TRBJ1-5, reads DVKVTQSSRYLVKRTGEKVFLECVQDMDHENMFWYRQDPGLGLRLIYFSYDVKMKEKGDIPEGYSVSREKKERFSLILESASTNQTSMYLCASSPQRKNQPQHFGDGTRLSIL.

This clone occurred a few times. The chain recombines TRBV5-5 with TRBJ1-6; D is uncertain. The CDR3 covers 14 residues. Germline CDR1 SGHKS, CDR2 YYEKEE (reference sequence). V gave up 0 bases and J gave up 8 bases, with 9 bases separating them. Here the CDR3 reads CASSLDERYSPLHF. In nucleotides, the CDR3 is TGTGCCAGCAGCTTGGATGAGAGGTATTCACCCCTCCACTTT.

This sequence joins TRBV4-1 and TRBJ1-1, with 7 positions matching TRBD1. This CDR3 has 14 residues. Unmatched junction bases numbered 2, after V lost 3 bases and J lost 1 base. Germline loops: CDR1 MGHRA, CDR2 YSYEKL. DNA of the CDR3: TGCGCCAGCAGCCACGACAGGGCGAACACTGAAGCTTTCTTT. Amino acid sequence: CASSHDRANTEAFF.